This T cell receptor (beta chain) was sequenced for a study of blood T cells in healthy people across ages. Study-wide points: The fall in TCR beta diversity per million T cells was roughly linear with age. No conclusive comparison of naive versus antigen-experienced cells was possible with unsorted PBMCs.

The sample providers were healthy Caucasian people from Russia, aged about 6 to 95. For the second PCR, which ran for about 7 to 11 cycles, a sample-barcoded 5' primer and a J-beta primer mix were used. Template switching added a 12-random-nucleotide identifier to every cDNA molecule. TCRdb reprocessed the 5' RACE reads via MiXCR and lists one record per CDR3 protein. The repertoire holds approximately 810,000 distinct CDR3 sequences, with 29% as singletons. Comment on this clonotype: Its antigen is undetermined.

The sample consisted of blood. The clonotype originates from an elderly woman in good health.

This chain's CDR3 is CASRPTSGREFEQYF. CDR3 bases: TGTGCCAGCAGACCCACTAGCGGGAGAGAGTTTGAGCAGTACTTC. The chain uses TRBV7-8 and TRBJ2-5, with 11 bases lining up with TRBD2. The germline V gene has CDR1 SGHVS and CDR2 FQNEAQ. V was pared by 6 bases and J by 11 bases, with 14 bases of the junction left unmatched. CDR3 length: 15 residues.